This TCR beta chain originates from a study of regulatory T cells in long-lasting Graves disease. Findings and caveats of the study: With a small sample size, accuracy may have been reduced. Compared with new cases, persistent Graves' patients showed reduced TCR diversity. Shared public clonotypes totalled around 2,900 in persistent patients, compared with around 930 in new patients. Among samples with persistent disease, TRBV28, TRBJ1-2 and TRBJ2-5 were favored.

Time point here: persistent/refractory GD, antithyroid drugs over 5 years with positive TRAb. PBMC-extracted RNA yielded the TCR library. V dropped 4 bases and J dropped 0 bases, with 11 bases sitting between them. Germline lookup yields CDR1 SGHRS and CDR2 YFSETQ. This CDR3 is built from 14 residues. As for this clonotype: Its target is unknown.

For TCR beta, libraries came from iRepertoire HTBI primers and Arm-PCR of CDR3 regions. Using its own MiXCR run on the multiplex PCR reads, TCRdb lists one record per CDR3 protein. The data show about 470,000 distinct CDR3 sequences, with about 20% seen just once and roughly 8% held by the top ten. Sequences were derived from peripheral blood mononuclear cells (PBMCs), sampled when the disease was refractory, from a patient treated with antithyroid drugs. The sequence came from a female donor with Graves disease. The chain recombines TRBV5-1 with TRBJ2-7; D ambiguous. Written as DNA, the CDR3 is TGCGCCAGCAGCGGTCTCCCCGGCTCCTACGAGCAGTACTTC. It translates to CASSGLPGSYEQYF.